This passage covers 5 T cell receptor beta chains from one sample sequenced in a study of cytomegalovirus exposure and HLA in healthy donors. Sequenced by immunoSEQ multiplex PCR; TCRdb stores in-frame clones only, minus some. The sample has some 150,000 clones; approximately 90% are singletons. Sequencing was done on a sample of PBMCs. The receptors were gathered from a woman under 40 in good health and CMV-seropositive.

The CDR3: CASSVAGGYTGELFF. In DNA, the CDR3 is TGTGCCAGCAGTGTCGCAGGGGGGTACACCGGGGAGCTGTTTTTT. The V call is TRBV28, the J call TRBJ2-2, with D possibly matching TRBD1 (7 bases). The CDR3 has 15 amino acids. V lost 5 bases and J lost 3, with 13 bases in between. CDR1 and CDR2 from the germline V gene are MDHEN and SYDVKM. The full variable domain, in which reference TRBV28 and TRBJ2-2 provide the parts outside the CDR3, is DVKVTQSSRYLVKRTGEKVFLECVQDMDHENMFWYRQDPGLGLRLIYFSYDVKMKEKGDIPEGYSVSREKKERFSLILESASTNQTSMYLCASSVAGGYTGELFFGEGSRLTVL.

The rearrangement joins TRBV6-5 to TRBJ1-5; 10 bases agree with TRBD1. Germline loops: CDR1 MNHEY, CDR2 SVGAGI. J gave up 6 bases and V 5 bases, and 7 bases lay outside the gene matches. The CDR3 is 15 amino acids. CDR3 DNA: TGTGCCAGCAGTCCTGGACAGGGGGGCGGTCAGCCCCAGCATTTT. Translated, it gives CASSPGQGGGQPQHF.

V and J are TRBV28 and TRBJ1-4; no clear D gene. The V gene's germline CDR1 is MDHEN and CDR2 SYDVKM. V lost 6 bases to trimming and J lost 8 bases, with 16 bases between them. This CDR3 contains 14 residues. The chain's CDR3 is CASSLRHRQEKLFF. In nucleotides, the CDR3 is TGTGCCAGCAGCTTGCGACATCGTCAGGAAAAACTGTTTTTT.

The chain couples TRBV18 to TRBJ2-1; weak D call: TRBD2 (5 bases). Trimming pared 5 bases from V and 5 bases from J, leaving 22 bases between. Germline-derived CDR1 and CDR2 are KGHSH and LQKENI. The CDR3 is 17 residues long. CDR3 sequence: CASSFINGRGVNNEQFF. DNA of the CDR3: TGTGCCAGCTCATTCATTAATGGGAGAGGCGTAAACAATGAGCAGTTCTTC.

This clone was detected a few times. The V and J genes are TRBV28 and TRBJ1-4; D call uncertain. CDR1 and CDR2 (germline): MDHEN, SYDVKM. The CDR3 has 12 amino acids. V shed 5 bases and J shed 8 bases, with 9 bases lying between them. The CDR3 DNA is TGTGCCAGCAGTCCCTTAGAGGAAAAACTGTTTTTT. Its protein is CASSPLEEKLFF. Supplemented by reference TRBV28 and TRBJ1-4, the full variable domain reads DVKVTQSSRYLVKRTGEKVFLECVQDMDHENMFWYRQDPGLGLRLIYFSYDVKMKEKGDIPEGYSVSREKKERFSLILESASTNQTSMYLCASSPLEEKLFFGSGTQLSVL.